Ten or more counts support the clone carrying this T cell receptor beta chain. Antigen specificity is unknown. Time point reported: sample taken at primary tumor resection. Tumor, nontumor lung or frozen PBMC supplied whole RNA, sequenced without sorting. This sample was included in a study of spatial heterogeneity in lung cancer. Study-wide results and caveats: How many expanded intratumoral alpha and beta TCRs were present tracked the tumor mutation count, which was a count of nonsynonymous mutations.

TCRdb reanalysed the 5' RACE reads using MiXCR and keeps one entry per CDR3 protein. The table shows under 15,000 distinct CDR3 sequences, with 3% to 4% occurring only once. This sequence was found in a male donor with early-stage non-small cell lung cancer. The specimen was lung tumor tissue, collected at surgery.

The CDR3 coding sequence is TGTGCCAGCAGATTTGACAAGAGCTACGAGCAGTACTTC. Its protein product is CASRFDKSYEQYF. The V call is TRBV27, the J call TRBJ2-7; D is undetermined. The CDR3 is 13 amino acids. Trimming took 6 bases from V and 3 from J, leaving 12 bases between them. Per the germline V gene, CDR1 is MNHEY and CDR2 is SMNVEV (reference sequence).